This T cell receptor beta chain was recovered during a study of T cell responses to AZD1222 COVID-19 vaccine. As for the study in general: Whether given at about 4 or about 12 weeks, second doses were pooled.

The protocol was immunoSEQ multiplex PCR, while the TCRdb copy is restricted to in-frame clones and leaves out a portion. The repertoire consists of 95,000 to 150,000 clones, with roughly 92% occurring once and the leading ten covering 1.7%. Germline V gene data show CDR1 as KGHSH and CDR2 as LQKENI. The CDR3 spans 13 residues. The V end was cut by 2 bases, the J end by 5 bases, with 9 bases between. Study conclusions and caveats: Spike-wide coverage was observed for vaccine-associated CD4 TCRs, with dominant responses at 160-218 and 743-854. Most donors were white British and more were female, and clonal diversity was possibly underestimated. Spike-specific TCR breadth and depth were elevated following two AZD1222 doses.

Concerning this clone itself: What it binds is not known.

The material was peripheral blood, obtained on day 0 of AZD1222 vaccination. The TCR sequence derives from an adult in good health. The V gene is TRBV18, the J gene TRBJ1-1; D gene ambiguous. The CDR3 region is CASSPGIETEAFF. The CDR3 bases are TGTGCCAGCTCACCAGGGATAGAGACTGAAGCTTTCTTT.